The clone carrying this TCR beta chain was detected many times. The antigen is unknown. This sample stems from a study of T cells after yellow fever vaccination. The ends were cut back, 6 bases at V and 6 bases at J, with 11 bases in the middle. CDR1 and CDR2 (germline): DFQATT, SNEGSKA (reference sequence). The CDR3 loop spans 12 amino acids. A process of 5'RACE template switching, which added a universal primer site and UMIs, was used to make TCR cDNA. TCRdb processed the 5' RACE reads anew with MiXCR; each CDR3 protein has one entry. The top ten clones hold 41% of a sample with around 73,000 distinct CDR3 sequences, 7.5% to 9% of them seen once. Broader study findings: The appearance of a small share of clonotypes in both CD4 and CD8 compartments was observed.

The sequence was collected from a man between 25 and 39 years old who received the YFV17D yellow fever vaccine. The genes are TRBV20-1 and TRBJ2-2; the D is unclear. Source: CD8+ T cells sorted from PBMCs, taken on the day of the yellow fever booster vaccination. CDR3 protein: CSAAIIAGELFF. In nucleotides, the CDR3 is TGCAGTGCCGCCATTATAGCCGGGGAGCTGTTTTTT.